A single sample gave rise to the 27 T cell receptor beta chains below, sequenced in a study of OX40 agonist ivuxolimab in advanced cancers. Profiling relied on immunoSEQ multiplex PCR, and the TCRdb table lists in-frame clones only, not all of them. The sample yields more than 45,000 clones, approximately 81% seen once. Material: CD4+ or CD8+ T cells sorted from blood, obtained in a trial of the OX40 agonist ivuxolimab. The source of these receptors is an adult with an advanced solid tumor such as melanoma, head and neck, liver or kidney cancer.

In nucleotides, the CDR3 is TGTGCCAGCAGCCCCCGACAGGGGCCTTTAAACTATGGCTACACCTTC. Its translation is CASSPRQGPLNYGYTF. The chain combines TRBV5-4 with TRBJ1-2, with TRBD1 matching over 8 bases. The CDR3 has 16 residues. CDR1 and CDR2 (germline): SGHNT, YYREEE (reference sequence). With 4 bases clipped from V and 2 bases from J, the junction kept 10 bases outside the gene matches.

A note on this clone: Other DNA variants within this sample encode the same CDR3. The chain combines TRBV7-3 with TRBJ2-3, with TRBD2 identical over 7 bases. J gave up 6 bases and V 2 bases, and 8 bases lay outside the gene matches. Germline V gives CDR1 SGHTA, CDR2 FQGTGA. The length of the CDR3 is 15 residues. The CDR3 nucleotides read TGTGCCAGCAGCTTATTAGGCGGGAGAGCTGATACGCAGTATTTT. Translating gives CASSLLGGRADTQYF.

The rearrangement uses TRBV6-6 and TRBJ2-5, with D perhaps matching TRBD1 (5 bases). CDR3 length: 14 amino acids. V was pared by 6 bases and J by 2 bases, with 13 bases between. CDR1 MNHNY and CDR2 SVGAGI come from the germline V gene (reference sequence). CDR3 in amino acids: CASSRDRQQETQYF. The CDR3 nucleotides read TGTGCCAGCAGCAGAGACAGACAGCAAGAGACCCAGTACTTC.

This clone is a singleton in its sample. The chain uses TRBV7-2 and TRBJ2-2, with a possible D match to TRBD1 (5 bases). Germline CDR1 reads SGHTA; CDR2 reads FQGNSA. Trimming removed 0 bases at V and 7 bases at J, with 15 bases between. The CDR3 runs to 16 residues. This chain's CDR3 is CASSLANAGIGGELFF. Written as DNA, the CDR3 is TGTGCCAGCAGCTTAGCTAACGCAGGGATAGGCGGGGAGCTGTTTTTT. Full variable domain (outside the CDR3, taken from reference TRBV7-2 and TRBJ2-2): GAGVSQSPSNKVTEKGKDVELRCDPISGHTALYWYRQSLGQGLEFLIYFQGNSAPDKSGLPSDRFSAERTGGSVSTLTIQRTQQEDSAVYLCASSLANAGIGGELFFGEGSRLTVL.

V usage is TRBV5-8 and J usage is TRBJ2-2; 7 bases agree with TRBD1. Per germline, CDR1 SGHTS and CDR2 YDEGEE. The V gene end was trimmed by 9 bases and the J gene end by 5 bases; junction bases not matched to a gene: 13. The CDR3 contains 15 residues. The CDR3 DNA is TGTGCCACCCCGGGGAAGGGGGCTGGTACCGGGGAGCTGTTTTTT. As protein: CATPGKGAGTGELFF.

This clone has a single count. The chain employs TRBV6-5 and TRBJ1-3; D possibly corresponds to TRBD1 (5 bases). CDR3 length equals 13 residues. Germline values: CDR1 MNHEY, CDR2 SVGAGI. Trimming pared 8 bases from V and 4 bases from J, leaving 12 bases between. The DNA for the CDR3 is TGTGCCAGCTTCCGGAGGGGCGGAAACACCATATATTTT. Amino acids: CASFRRGGNTIYF.

This clone was seen once. The chain couples TRBV25-1 to TRBJ2-5, with 15 positions matching TRBD2. CDR3 size: 17 residues. Germline assignment: CDR1 MGHDK and CDR2 SYGVNS. With 2 bases clipped from V and 4 bases from J, the junction kept 5 bases outside the gene matches. The CDR3: CASSELKGLAGGETQYF. In DNA, the CDR3 is TGTGCCAGCAGTGAACTCAAGGGACTAGCGGGAGGAGAGACCCAGTACTTC.

The chain carries TRBV19 and TRBJ2-3; 12 bases map to TRBD2. In germline, CDR1 is LNHDA, CDR2 SQIVND (reference sequence). V was pared by 4 bases and J by 4 bases, with 3 bases of the junction left unmatched. This CDR3 is 15 amino acids long. The CDR3 DNA follows: TGTGCCAGTAGTAGGACTAGCGGGGCACCAGATACGCAGTATTTT. It codes for CASSRTSGAPDTQYF.

This clone appeared a single time. J is TRBJ2-2 and V is TRBV11-2, with 9 bases that match TRBD2. The J segment lost 3 bases and the V segment lost 3 bases, leaving 2 bases of the junction unmatched. The CDR3 consists of 15 residues. The germline V gene has CDR1 SGHAT and CDR2 FQNNGV. This CDR3 is CASSLAGGHTGELFF. The DNA for the CDR3 is TGTGCCAGCAGCTTGGCGGGAGGGCACACCGGGGAGCTGTTTTTT.

This chain joins TRBV7-2 and TRBJ1-4; TRBD1 is a possible D gene (6 bases). With 5 bases removed from V and 10 bases from J, the gap between germline ends came to 17 bases. CDR1 SGHTA and CDR2 FQGNSA come from the germline V gene. This CDR3 comprises 14 residues. CDR3 sequence (DNA): TGTGCCAGCAGCCTCTACAGGGTTGATGGAAAACTGTTTTTT. It specifies CASSLYRVDGKLFF. Looking up the rest from reference TRBV7-2 and TRBJ1-4 gives the full variable domain: GAGVSQSPSNKVTEKGKDVELRCDPISGHTALYWYRQSLGQGLEFLIYFQGNSAPDKSGLPSDRFSAERTGGSVSTLTIQRTQQEDSAVYLCASSLYRVDGKLFFGSGTQLSVL.

This clone was found once. The junction departs from the called germline gene at one end, perhaps through a read error. The V gene is TRBV5-1, the J gene TRBJ2-5; D gene uncertain. This CDR3 is built from 14 residues. The V gene's germline CDR1 is SGHRS and CDR2 YFSETQ. Here the CDR3 reads CASSLDLTEEAQYF. The CDR3 nucleotides are TGCGCCAGCAGCTTGGATCTGACGGAAGAGGCCCAGTACTTC.

The chain carries TRBV6-4 and TRBJ2-3, with no clear D. The length of the CDR3 is 16 residues. CDR1 is MRHNA, CDR2 SNTAGT, per germline. The ends were cut back, 4 bases at V and 1 base at J, with 15 bases in the middle. The CDR3, as DNA: TGTGCCAGCAGTGTCCCACGGGCTAACCGCACAGATACGCAGTATTTT. Its protein is CASSVPRANRTDTQYF.

For the CDR3, the DNA is TGCGCCAGCAGCTTGGTGCCAGGGGGCATAAATGAGCAGTTCTTC. This codes for CASSLVPGGINEQFF. The V and J genes are TRBV5-1 and TRBJ2-1, with 8 bases matching TRBD1. Trimming at V came to 0 bases and at J to 7 bases, leaving 6 bases not matched to a gene. CDR3 length equals 15 residues. Germline lookup yields CDR1 SGHRS and CDR2 YFSETQ.

V is TRBV2 and J is TRBJ2-1, with 7 bases that match TRBD2. The CDR3 is made up of 14 amino acids. Germline values: CDR1 SNHLY, CDR2 FYNNEI. The V gene end was trimmed by 7 bases and the J gene end by 7 bases; junction bases not matched to a gene: 10. DNA of the CDR3: TGTGCCAGCACTTGGGGGGAGGGCCGAAATGAGCAGTTCTTC. Translating it yields CASTWGEGRNEQFF.

The rearrangement links TRBV2 to TRBJ1-1; 7 nucleotides agree with TRBD1. CDR1 is SNHLY and CDR2 is FYNNEI in the germline V gene. The CDR3 spans 14 residues. V was clipped by 5 bases and J by 4 bases; unmatched bases: 7. The CDR3 sequence is CASSFDRVGTEAFF. In DNA form, the CDR3 reads TGTGCCAGCAGTTTCGACAGGGTGGGCACTGAAGCTTTCTTT.

This clone was detected a few times. This chain links TRBV6-6 with TRBJ1-5; no definite D call. The germline gives CDR1 MNHNY, CDR2 SVGAGI (reference sequence). This CDR3 has 11 residues. V was clipped by 7 bases and J by 5 bases, with 6 bases between them. Here the CDR3 reads CASKSDQPQHF. CDR3 coding DNA: TGTGCCAGCAAGTCCGATCAGCCCCAGCATTTT.

This sequence joins TRBV7-3 and TRBJ2-2; perhaps TRBD2 as D (5 bases). This CDR3 is built from 15 residues. CDR1 and CDR2 (germline): SGHTA, FQGTGA. Between the trimmed V and J ends, which lost 6 bases and 4 bases, there was a span of 15 bases. The DNA for the CDR3 is TGTGCCAGCAGTTCGCAAACCCGGGGCACCGGGGAGCTGTTTTTT. As protein: CASSSQTRGTGELFF.

CDR3: CASSPYTGELFF. In DNA, the CDR3 is TGTGCCAGCAGCCCTTACACCGGGGAGCTGTTTTTT. The chain joins TRBV14 to TRBJ2-2; D gene unclear. The germline V gene has CDR1 SGHDN and CDR2 FVKESK. The CDR3 covers 12 residues. The ends were cut back, 4 bases at V and 3 bases at J, with 3 bases in the middle. The full variable domain, completed using reference TRBV14 and TRBJ2-2, is EAGVTQFPSHSVIEKGQTVTLRCDPISGHDNLYWYRRVMGKEIKFLLHFVKESKQDESGMPNNRFLAERTGGTYSTLKVQPAELEDSGVYFCASSPYTGELFFGEGSRLTVL.

The gene calls are TRBV28 and TRBJ1-1; tentative D call: TRBD1 (5 bases). This CDR3 is built from 13 residues. In germline, CDR1 is MDHEN, CDR2 SYDVKM. The V end lost 3 bases, the J end lost 4 bases, and 9 bases lay between the germline ends. CDR3 sequence: CASSLGQGTEAFF. The CDR3 nucleotides read TGTGCCAGCAGTTTGGGTCAGGGCACTGAAGCTTTCTTT.

The chain has TRBV5-5 and TRBJ2-2; possible D gene TRBD2, 6 bases. Germline assignment: CDR1 SGHKS and CDR2 YYEKEE (reference sequence). V lost 4 bases to trimming and J lost 7 bases, with 14 bases between them. The CDR3 loop spans 14 amino acids. The CDR3 nucleotides read TGTGCCAGCAGCCTGGGAGGTAGCATCGGGGAGCTGTTTTTT. Translated, it gives CASSLGGSIGELFF. Full variable domain (rest looked up from reference TRBV5-5 and TRBJ2-2): DAGVTQSPTHLIKTRGQQVTLRCSPISGHKSVSWYQQVLGQGPQFIFQYYEKEERGRGNFPDRFSARQFPNYSSELNVNALLLGDSALYLCASSLGGSIGELFFGEGSRLTVL.

V gene TRBV27 combines with J gene TRBJ2-7, with D possibly being TRBD2 (7 bases). The V gene lost 2 bases and the J gene lost 6 bases, with 26 bases spanning the gap. This CDR3 is built from 18 residues. Germline lookup yields CDR1 MNHEY and CDR2 SMNVEV (reference sequence). The CDR3 reads CASSLEGGAGFLRGEQYF. DNA of the CDR3: TGTGCCAGCAGTTTAGAGGGGGGGGCGGGGTTCTTACGGGGCGAGCAGTACTTC.

The gene calls are TRBV5-4 and TRBJ2-3; possible D gene TRBD2, 6 bases. Germline V gene sequence: CDR1 SGHNT, CDR2 YYREEE (reference sequence). Trimming removed 3 bases at V and 3 bases at J, with 11 bases between. This CDR3 has 14 amino acids. Written as DNA, the CDR3 is TGTGCCAGCAGCTGGGACTTAGGAACAGATACGCAGTATTTT. Protein sequence: CASSWDLGTDTQYF. Full variable domain (remainder filled in from reference TRBV5-4 and TRBJ2-3): ETGVTQSPTHLIKTRGQQVTLRCSSQSGHNTVSWYQQALGQGPQFIFQYYREEENGRGNFPPRFSGLQFPNYSSELNVNALELDDSALYLCASSWDLGTDTQYFGPGTRLTVL.

V usage is TRBV30 and J usage is TRBJ2-2, with 7 bases identical to TRBD2. V was clipped by 0 bases and J by 4 bases; unmatched bases: 8. The CDR3 runs 16 residues. Germline loops: CDR1 GTSNPN, CDR2 SVGIG (reference sequence). This CDR3 reads CAWSVLPAGITGELFF. In DNA, the CDR3 is TGTGCCTGGAGTGTATTGCCAGCGGGAATCACCGGGGAGCTGTTTTTT.

This chain links TRBV13 with TRBJ2-3, with D unclear. Germline V gene sequence: CDR1 PRHDT, CDR2 FYEKMQ (reference sequence). V lost 4 bases and J lost 0, with 11 bases in between. CDR3 length: 15 amino acids. Here the CDR3 reads CASSSLPTSTDTQYF. CDR3 DNA sequence: TGTGCCAGCAGCTCCCTCCCGACTAGCACAGATACGCAGTATTTT.

This chain joins TRBV9 and TRBJ2-2; D is possibly TRBD2 (6 bases). With 5 bases removed from V and 1 base from J, the gap between germline ends came to 12 bases. Germline-derived CDR1 and CDR2 are SGDLS and YYNGEE. The CDR3 extends over 15 amino acids. CDR3 DNA sequence: TGTGCCAGCAGTCCCACCGGGGGGAACACCGGGGAGCTGTTTTTT. This sequence encodes CASSPTGGNTGELFF.

V gene TRBV5-6 combines with J gene TRBJ1-1, with D hard to call. The CDR3 consists of 15 residues. Trimming removed 4 bases from V and 6 bases from J, with 19 bases in between. CDR1 and CDR2 from the germline V gene are SGHDT and YYEEEE. CDR3 in amino acids: CASSAWGGLSPEAFF. In nucleotides, the CDR3 is TGTGCCAGCAGCGCATGGGGAGGGCTTTCCCCTGAAGCTTTCTTT.

This clone has just one count. The V gene is TRBV4-2, the J gene TRBJ2-7; D possibly corresponds to TRBD1 (5 bases). With 0 bases removed from V and 2 bases from J, the gap between germline ends came to 8 bases. Germline assignment: CDR1 LGHNA and CDR2 YNFKEQ. The CDR3 runs 14 residues. CDR3 region: CASSQEQDTYEQYF. The CDR3 DNA follows: TGTGCCAGCAGCCAAGAACAGGATACCTACGAGCAGTACTTC.